The text below deals with one T cell receptor beta chain. Antigen: not known. Sequencing was performed with immunoSEQ multiplex PCR; in TCRdb, only in-frame clones are kept and a portion is missing. The repertoire includes some 27,000 clones, more than 60% of them detected once, and 30% sits in the top ten. The data belong to a study of STAT3 mutations in large granular lymphocyte leukemia. For the study at large: Roughly half the longitudinally sequenced T-LGLL patients had canonical STAT3 mutations. Immunosuppressive therapy was given to more than half of T-LGLL patients.

Study findings and constraints: Treatment regimens differed across patients between samplings. After therapy, about 30% of the 18 patients switched clonotypes, all new clones STAT3 wild type. In T-cell large granular lymphocyte leukemia, about half of patients showed multiple immunodominant subclonotypes.

J gave up 3 bases and V 6 bases, and 10 bases lay outside the gene matches. This CDR3 has 15 amino acids. Germline CDR1 MNHEY, CDR2 SVGAGI. Sequencing was done on a sample of peripheral blood mononuclear cells. The rearrangement joins TRBV6-5 to TRBJ2-7, with TRBD1 matching 8 bases. This clonotype was sampled from a woman in her forties or fifties with T-cell large granular lymphocyte leukemia. Some clones in this sample may be carry-over from other donors' samples. The CDR3 DNA reads TGTGCCAGCAGCCCTACGGACAGGGTACACTACGAGCAGTACTTC. Its protein is CASSPTDRVHYEQYF.